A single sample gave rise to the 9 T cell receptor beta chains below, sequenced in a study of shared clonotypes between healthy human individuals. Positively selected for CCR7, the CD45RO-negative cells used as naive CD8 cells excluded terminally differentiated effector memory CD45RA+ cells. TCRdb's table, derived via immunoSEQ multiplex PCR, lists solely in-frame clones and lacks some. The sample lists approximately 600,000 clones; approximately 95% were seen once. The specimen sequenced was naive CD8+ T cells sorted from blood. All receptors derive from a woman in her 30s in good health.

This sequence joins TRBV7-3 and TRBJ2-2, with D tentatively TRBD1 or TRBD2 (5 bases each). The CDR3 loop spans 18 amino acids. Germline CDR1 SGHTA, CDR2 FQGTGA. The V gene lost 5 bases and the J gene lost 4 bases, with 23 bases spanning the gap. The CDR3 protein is CASSPRRSPRDPTGELFF. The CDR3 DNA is TGTGCCAGCAGCCCACGGAGATCCCCCCGGGACCCCACCGGGGAGCTGTTTTTT.

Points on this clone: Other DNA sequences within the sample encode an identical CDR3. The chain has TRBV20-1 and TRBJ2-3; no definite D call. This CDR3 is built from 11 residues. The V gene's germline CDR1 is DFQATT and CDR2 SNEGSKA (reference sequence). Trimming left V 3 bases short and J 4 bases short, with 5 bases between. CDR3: CSARLPDTQYF. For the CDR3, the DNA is TGCAGTGCTAGGTTGCCAGATACGCAGTATTTT.

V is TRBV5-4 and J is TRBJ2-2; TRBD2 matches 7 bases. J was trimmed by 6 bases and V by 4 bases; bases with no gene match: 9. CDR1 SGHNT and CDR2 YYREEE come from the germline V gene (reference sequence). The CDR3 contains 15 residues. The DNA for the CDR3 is TGTGCCAGCAGCCACGGACTAGATCAATCCGGGGAGCTGTTTTTT. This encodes CASSHGLDQSGELFF.

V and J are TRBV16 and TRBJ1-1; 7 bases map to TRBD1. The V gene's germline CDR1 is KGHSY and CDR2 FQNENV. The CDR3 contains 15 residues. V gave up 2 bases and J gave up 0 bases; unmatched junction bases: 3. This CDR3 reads CASSQQGQMNTEAFF. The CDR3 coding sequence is TGTGCCAGCAGCCAACAGGGACAGATGAACACTGAAGCTTTCTTT.

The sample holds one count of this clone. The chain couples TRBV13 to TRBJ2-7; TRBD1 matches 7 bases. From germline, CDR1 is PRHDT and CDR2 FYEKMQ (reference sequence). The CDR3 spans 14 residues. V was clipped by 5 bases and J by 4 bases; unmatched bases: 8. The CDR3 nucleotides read TGTGCCAGCAGCAACCGGGACAGTATTTACGAGCAGTACTTC. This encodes CASSNRDSIYEQYF.

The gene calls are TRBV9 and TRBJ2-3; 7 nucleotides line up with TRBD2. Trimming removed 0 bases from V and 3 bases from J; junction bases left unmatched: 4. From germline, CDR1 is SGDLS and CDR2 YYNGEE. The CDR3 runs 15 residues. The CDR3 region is CASSVVTGGTDTQYF. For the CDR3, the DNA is TGTGCCAGCAGCGTAGTGACGGGAGGAACAGATACGCAGTATTTT.

CDR3: CSGEGFYGYTF. DNA for the CDR3: TGCAGCGGAGAGGGGTTCTATGGCTACACCTTC. This sequence joins TRBV29-1 and TRBJ1-2, with D tentatively TRBD1 (5 bases). Germline CDR1 reads SQVTM; CDR2 reads ANQGSEA. The CDR3 covers 11 residues. With 7 bases removed from V and 4 bases from J, the gap between germline ends came to 10 bases.

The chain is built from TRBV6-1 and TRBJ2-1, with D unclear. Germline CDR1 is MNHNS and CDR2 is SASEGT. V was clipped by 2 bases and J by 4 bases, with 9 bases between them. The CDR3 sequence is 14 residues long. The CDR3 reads CASSERSFYNEQFF. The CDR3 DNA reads TGTGCCAGCAGTGAACGCTCCTTTTACAATGAGCAGTTCTTC.

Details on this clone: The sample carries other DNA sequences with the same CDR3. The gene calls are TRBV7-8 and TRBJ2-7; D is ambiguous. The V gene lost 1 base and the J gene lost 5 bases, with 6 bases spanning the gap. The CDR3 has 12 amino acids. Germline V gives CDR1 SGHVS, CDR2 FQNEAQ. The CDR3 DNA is TGTGCCAGCAGCTTAGATAGACACGAGCAGTACTTC. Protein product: CASSLDRHEQYF.